These 11 T cell receptor beta chains originate from one sample sequenced in a study of CD8 T cells in Susac syndrome. RNA in amounts of about 0.5 to 1 ug was reverse transcribed with random hexamers. TCRdb processed the immunoSEQ multiplex PCR reads anew with MiXCR; each CDR3 protein has one entry. The table records approximately 70,000 distinct CDR3 sequences, 95% to 96% of them present only once. The specimen was CD4+ T cells from PBMCs. The receptors here all came from a human donor with multiple sclerosis.

The chain has TRBV7-2 and TRBJ1-5; no definite D call. This CDR3 contains 16 residues. Between the trimmed V and J ends, which lost 4 bases and 0 bases, there was a span of 13 bases. Germline loops: CDR1 SGHTA, CDR2 FQGNSA. Written as DNA, the CDR3 is TGTGCCAGCAGCTCCTTAGACCGGGGTAGCAATCAGCCCCAGCATTTT. As protein: CASSSLDRGSNQPQHF.

V and J are TRBV19 and TRBJ2-6; D unclear. The V end was cut by 5 bases, the J end by 0 bases, with 8 bases between. This CDR3 is built from 15 residues. Germline CDR1 reads LNHDA; CDR2 reads SQIVND (reference sequence). The CDR3 protein is CASSPTTSGANVLTF. In DNA form, the CDR3 reads TGTGCCAGTAGTCCCACAACCTCTGGGGCCAACGTCCTGACTTTC.

Only one count was recorded for this clonotype. The rearrangement joins TRBV6-6 to TRBJ2-7, with 12 bases aligning to TRBD2. This CDR3 region has 16 residues. The germline CDR1 and CDR2 sequences are MNHNY and SVGAGI (reference sequence). V lost 0 bases and J lost 4; bases outside the gene matches: 4. The CDR3 DNA reads TGTGCCAGCAGTTACTCGAGACTAGCGGGGGCGTACGAGCAGTACTTC. It encodes CASSYSRLAGAYEQYF.

Here the CDR3 reads CASSLLRGMETQYF. CDR3 sequence (DNA): TGTGCCAGCAGTTTATTGAGAGGGATGGAGACCCAGTACTTC. This sequence joins TRBV12-3 or TRBV12-4 and TRBJ2-5; weak D call: TRBD2 (5 bases). CDR3 size: 14 residues. Trimming stripped 2 bases from V and 5 bases from J, with 12 bases between.

This rearrangement joins TRBV30 to TRBJ2-1; no firm D call. Trimming took 5 bases from V and 0 from J, leaving 11 bases between them. The CDR3 spans 14 residues. Germline V lookup: CDR1 GTSNPN, CDR2 SVGIG (reference sequence). CDR3 amino acids: CAWGIAVSYNEQFF. CDR3 coding DNA: TGTGCCTGGGGTATCGCCGTCTCCTACAATGAGCAGTTCTTC.

The J gene is TRBJ1-1, the V gene TRBV3-1; no reliable D call. Germline V CDR1 and CDR2: LGHDT, YNNKEL (reference sequence). V was cut by 1 base and J by 6 bases, with 9 bases left in between. The length of the CDR3 is 13 residues. CDR3 bases: TGTGCCAGCAGCCAAGTGGTGCTGGCTGAAGCTTTCTTT. It encodes CASSQVVLAEAFF.

This chain joins TRBV5-1 and TRBJ1-5; 8 bases agree with TRBD1. This CDR3 is 15 amino acids long. J was trimmed by 6 bases and V by 2 bases; bases with no gene match: 7. CDR1 is SGHRS, CDR2 YFSETQ, per germline. CDR3 in amino acids: CASSLSGQGFQPQHF. CDR3 DNA: TGCGCCAGCAGCTTAAGTGGACAGGGTTTTCAGCCCCAGCATTTT.

The chain carries TRBV6-2 or TRBV6-3 and TRBJ2-6; D remains ambiguous. The CDR3 is 13 residues long. Germline CDR1 and CDR2: MNHEY and SVGEGT. V lost 7 bases to trimming and J lost 0 bases, with 4 bases between them. CDR3 coding DNA: TGTGCCAGCACTAACTCTGGGGCCAACGTCCTGACTTTC. This gives the protein CASTNSGANVLTF.

The chain combines TRBV20-1 with TRBJ2-7; 9 bases align to TRBD2. Germline V lookup: CDR1 DFQATT, CDR2 SNEGSKA (reference sequence). The CDR3 spans 17 residues. The trim removed 3 bases at V and 0 bases at J, leaving 12 bases unmatched. The CDR3 loop reads CSARGLAGEPFSYEQYF. CDR3 bases: TGCAGTGCTAGGGGATTAGCGGGGGAGCCCTTCTCCTACGAGCAGTACTTC.

J is TRBJ1-6 and V is TRBV12-3 or TRBV12-4; D is undetermined. The CDR3 is 16 residues long. The ends were cut back, 6 bases at V and 10 bases at J, with 22 bases in the middle. This chain's CDR3 is CASSSTEGLMASPLHF. The DNA for the CDR3 is TGTGCCAGCAGCTCAACGGAGGGCCTAATGGCCTCACCCCTCCACTTT.

V and J are TRBV3-1 and TRBJ2-7, with D hard to call. The ends were cut back, 4 bases at V and 4 bases at J, with 11 bases in the middle. The germline CDR1 and CDR2 sequences are LGHDT and YNNKEL (reference sequence). This CDR3 spans 13 amino acids. The CDR3 loop is CASSPPLPYEQYF. CDR3 sequence (DNA): TGTGCCAGCAGCCCCCCGCTTCCTTACGAGCAGTACTTC.